These 22 T cell receptor beta chains originate from one sample sequenced in a study of CD8 T cells in ankylosing spondylitis. One entry per CDR3 protein, called by TCRdb with MiXCR from the 5' RACE reads. The table lists 150,000 to 250,000 distinct CDR3 sequences, about 13% of them singletons. Sequenced sample: blood, either unsorted or a sorted T cell fraction (not recorded which). Source of these receptors: a male donor with ankylosing spondylitis or in good health (not recorded which).

There are a few counts of this clonotype. The V gene is TRBV5-1, the J gene TRBJ2-1, with D possibly TRBD2 on 5 matching bases. The V and J ends lost 0 bases and 7 bases respectively, with 17 bases between them. In germline, CDR1 is SGHRS, CDR2 YFSETQ. The CDR3 has 16 residues. CDR3 nucleotide sequence: TGCGCCAGCAGCTTGGTGGCCCGAGTTAGCGAAAATGAGCAGTTCTTC. This translates into CASSLVARVSENEQFF.

This clonotype was observed a few times. The J gene is TRBJ2-4, the V gene TRBV5-6; unclear D gene. Trimming pared 2 bases from V and 6 bases from J, leaving 9 bases between. The CDR3 runs to 13 residues. Germline V CDR1 and CDR2: SGHDT, YYEEEE. The CDR3 reads CASSLVLPNIQYF. The CDR3 nucleotides are TGTGCCAGCAGCTTAGTTCTTCCAAACATTCAGTACTTC.

This clonotype turned up a few times. V usage is TRBV30 and J usage is TRBJ1-2; possible D gene TRBD1, 5 bases. In germline, CDR1 is GTSNPN, CDR2 SVGIG (reference sequence). This CDR3 has 14 amino acids. V shed 1 base and J shed 8 bases, with 17 bases lying between them. CDR3 protein: CAWSALGQTQGYTF. The CDR3 nucleotides are TGTGCCTGGAGTGCACTGGGGCAGACCCAAGGCTACACCTTC.

This clonotype has a count of ten or more. The chain couples TRBV29-1 to TRBJ1-1, with TRBD1 identical over 12 bases. Germline V gene sequence: CDR1 SQVTM, CDR2 ANQGSEA. With V trimmed by 6 bases and J by 7 bases, 6 bases remained unmatched. CDR3 length equals 13 residues. CDR3 sequence reads: CSVGQGAFGEAFF. DNA of the CDR3: TGCAGCGTGGGACAGGGGGCCTTTGGTGAAGCTTTCTTT.

V and J are TRBV27 and TRBJ2-5; D possibly uses TRBD1 or TRBD2 (5 bases each). CDR3 size: 14 residues. Between the trimmed V and J ends, which lost 6 bases and 6 bases, there was a span of 17 bases. Germline CDR1 and CDR2: MNHEY and SMNVEV (reference sequence). CDR3 DNA: TGTGCCAGCAGCCCCATTGAGGGGATGCAGACCCAGTACTTC. As protein: CASSPIEGMQTQYF.

This rearrangement joins TRBV9 to TRBJ2-7; 8 bases fit TRBD1. The CDR3 consists of 15 residues. Losses at the gene ends were 0 bases for V and 5 bases for J; bases not matched to a gene: 7. Germline-derived CDR1 and CDR2 are SGDLS and YYNGEE. The CDR3 loop is CASSVGRTGLHEQYF. The CDR3 nucleotides are TGTGCCAGCAGCGTAGGGAGGACAGGGCTCCACGAGCAGTACTTC.

This chain connects TRBV5-5 to TRBJ2-2, with 14 bases lining up with TRBD2. Germline V gene sequence: CDR1 SGHKS, CDR2 YYEKEE (reference sequence). The CDR3 has 16 amino acids. After removal of 5 bases from V and 4 bases from J, the junction contained 4 bases not matched to a gene. The CDR3 reads CASRGGLAGVTGELFF. Here the CDR3 DNA reads TGTGCCAGCAGGGGGGGACTAGCGGGAGTCACCGGGGAGCTGTTTTTT.

The chain employs TRBV25-1 and TRBJ2-7; D gene unclear. This CDR3 contains 12 residues. Germline V gives CDR1 MGHDK, CDR2 SYGVNS. Trimming took 1 base from V and 7 from J, leaving 8 bases between them. CDR3 in amino acids: CASSEWVGEQYF. The CDR3 region has the DNA TGTGCCAGCAGTGAATGGGTCGGAGAGCAGTACTTC.

The chain joins TRBV14 to TRBJ2-7; maybe TRBD2 (6 bases). V dropped 8 bases and J dropped 10 bases, with 18 bases sitting between them. Germline CDR1 is SGHDN and CDR2 is FVKESK. The CDR3 is 12 amino acids. CDR3 in amino acids: CASGPGDPLQYF. CDR3 sequence (DNA): TGTGCCAGCGGGCCGGGGGACCCCCTTCAGTACTTC.

The chain carries TRBV7-9 and TRBJ2-2; D remains unclear. Per the germline V gene, CDR1 is SEHNR and CDR2 is FQNEAQ (reference sequence). CDR3 length equals 13 residues. V was shortened by 5 bases and J by 6 bases, with 10 bases between the two germline ends. For the CDR3, the DNA is TGTGCCAGCAGCCAGTCCGACCCCGGGGAGCTGTTTTTT. It codes for CASSQSDPGELFF.

This clonotype came up a few times. The chain uses TRBV25-1 and TRBJ1-2; D remains unclear. V shed 2 bases and J shed 6 bases, with 13 bases lying between them. Germline-derived CDR1 and CDR2 are MGHDK and SYGVNS. This CDR3 is built from 14 residues. The CDR3 protein is CASSEGGSWDGYTF. The CDR3, as DNA: TGTGCCAGCAGTGAAGGAGGGTCATGGGATGGCTACACCTTC.

The chain recombines TRBV4-2 with TRBJ2-1; 8 bases agree with TRBD2. J lost 9 bases, V lost 0 bases, and 19 bases had no gene match. The CDR3 has 19 amino acids. Germline V lookup: CDR1 LGHNA, CDR2 YNFKEQ. The CDR3 is CASSQDPPTSGRARGEQFF. The CDR3 nucleotides are TGTGCCAGCAGCCAAGATCCCCCTACTAGCGGCAGGGCCAGGGGTGAGCAGTTCTTC.

This clonotype was detected only a few times. The rearrangement uses TRBV2 and TRBJ2-1; D is unresolved. The V gene's germline CDR1 is SNHLY and CDR2 FYNNEI. V was cut by 6 bases and J by 11 bases, with 11 bases left in between. This CDR3 has 11 amino acids. The CDR3 bases are TGTGCCAGCAGGAGCGCCCTTCAGCAGTTCTTC. It encodes CASRSALQQFF.

This chain joins TRBV14 and TRBJ2-7; tentatively, D is TRBD1 (6 bases). V was pared by 4 bases and J by 7 bases, with 8 bases between. The CDR3 runs 11 residues. Looked up from germline, CDR1 is SGHDN and CDR2 is FVKESK. CDR3 amino acids: CASSLGTEQYF. In DNA form, the CDR3 reads TGTGCCAGCAGCCTTGGGACAGAGCAGTACTTC.

This clonotype came up a few times. V and J are TRBV20-1 and TRBJ2-1; 11 bases are a match to TRBD2. The CDR3 has 15 residues. J gave up 0 bases and V 3 bases, and 1 base lay outside the gene matches. Germline CDR1 and CDR2: DFQATT and SNEGSKA (reference sequence). The CDR3 DNA sequence: TGCAGTGCTAGGACTAGCGGGGTCTCCTACAATGAGCAGTTCTTC. As protein: CSARTSGVSYNEQFF.

This clonotype was found a few times. This chain uses TRBV6-1 with TRBJ2-1; 7 nucleotides match TRBD2. V trimming: 3 bases; J trimming: 7 bases; junction bases outside the gene matches: 12. Germline assignment: CDR1 MNHNS and CDR2 SASEGT. This CDR3 is 16 amino acids long. The CDR3 bases are TGTGCCAGCAGTGACTGGGAAGCGGGAAGAGCGAATGAGCAGTTCTTC. This gives the protein CASSDWEAGRANEQFF.

This clonotype has a handful of counts. The V and J genes are TRBV6-1 and TRBJ2-7, with a tentative D call TRBD2 (5 bases). The CDR3 is made up of 15 amino acids. The V and J ends lost 3 bases and 7 bases respectively, with 19 bases between them. Germline loops: CDR1 MNHNS, CDR2 SASEGT. CDR3 nucleotide sequence: TGTGCCAGCAGTGAGCGCCAGACTATACCTACGGAGCAGTACTTC. Translating gives CASSERQTIPTEQYF.

V usage is TRBV6-1 and J usage is TRBJ1-1, with a tentative D call TRBD1 (6 bases). V shed 6 bases and J shed 4 bases, with 15 bases lying between them. CDR3 size: 14 residues. The V gene's germline CDR1 is MNHNS and CDR2 SASEGT. CDR3 residues: CASRGGGWGTEAFF. The CDR3, as DNA: TGTGCCAGCAGAGGGGGGGGATGGGGCACTGAAGCTTTCTTT.

The chain couples TRBV7-9 to TRBJ2-1; D is possibly TRBD2 (6 bases). The V gene lost 5 bases and the J gene lost 7 bases, with 15 bases spanning the gap. This CDR3 contains 14 residues. The germline CDR1 and CDR2 sequences are SEHNR and FQNEAQ (reference sequence). CDR3 bases: TGTGCCAGCAGCCCCGCGGACTATTCTAATGAGCAGTTCTTC. Translating gives CASSPADYSNEQFF. Filled out from reference TRBV7-9 and TRBJ2-1, the complete variable domain reads DTGVSQNPRHKITKRGQNVTFRCDPISEHNRLYWYRQTLGQGPEFLTYFQNEAQLEKSRLLSDRFSAERPKGSFSTLEIQRTEQGDSAMYLCASSPADYSNEQFFGPGTRLTVL.

This clonotype was found many times. V usage is TRBV12-3 or TRBV12-4 and J usage is TRBJ2-3; 9 bases line up with TRBD2. This CDR3 is 16 amino acids long. V lost 1 base, J lost 0 bases, and 2 bases stayed unmatched. For the CDR3, the DNA is TGTGCCAGCAGTTTAGATGCGGGAGGGAGCACAGATACGCAGTATTTT. This encodes CASSLDAGGSTDTQYF.

This clonotype was found a few times. This chain connects TRBV16 to TRBJ2-7; D gene unclear. The V gene lost 0 bases and the J gene lost 1 base, with 16 bases spanning the gap. Germline-derived CDR1 and CDR2 are KGHSY and FQNENV. The CDR3 consists of 17 residues. CDR3 sequence (DNA): TGTGCCAGCAGCCAATCAAGACCCCTACTGGTTTCCTACGAGCAGTACTTC. Its protein product is CASSQSRPLLVSYEQYF.

The V gene is TRBV7-9, the J gene TRBJ1-1; no reliable D call. Germline CDR1 and CDR2: SEHNR and FQNEAQ (reference sequence). V shed 5 bases and J shed 1 base, with 8 bases lying between them. The CDR3 sequence is 13 residues long. This chain's CDR3 is CASSRDPNTEAFF. The CDR3 bases are TGTGCCAGCAGCCGAGACCCGAACACTGAAGCTTTCTTT.